Below, one TCR beta chain is given with its context. The antigen is undetermined. The data stem from a study of T-cell reconstitution after alpha-beta-depleted transplantation in children. Study-wide findings and caveats: From newly produced T cells came most of the T-cell counts and diversity one year after transplant. Several patients had high TCRbeta diversity at day 60; it came from surviving recipient T cells and thymic progenitors. Alpha-beta T cells about two months after transplant reportedly derived from several hundred expanded graft clones.

Preparation of the TCRbeta library used unique molecular identifiers. TCRdb processed the PCR reads anew with MiXCR; each CDR3 protein has one entry. This sample has 70,000 to 95,000 distinct CDR3 sequences, with over 15% found just once. The sequencing used PBMCs, mostly from graft donor cells, collected 360 days after TCRalphabeta/CD19-depleted stem cell transplant. This clonotype originated in a male patient aged 2-15 years who had a stem cell transplant for acute lymphoblastic leukemia, so the T cells may come from the graft donor.

The CDR3 here is CASSARASPYEQYF. For the CDR3, the DNA is TGCGCCAGCAGCGCGCGGGCATCCCCCTACGAGCAGTACTTC. This rearrangement joins TRBV5-1 to TRBJ2-7; tentative D call: TRBD2 (5 bases). V lost 4 bases, J lost 2 bases, and 13 bases lay in between. This CDR3 has 14 amino acids. Germline-derived CDR1 and CDR2 are SGHRS and YFSETQ.